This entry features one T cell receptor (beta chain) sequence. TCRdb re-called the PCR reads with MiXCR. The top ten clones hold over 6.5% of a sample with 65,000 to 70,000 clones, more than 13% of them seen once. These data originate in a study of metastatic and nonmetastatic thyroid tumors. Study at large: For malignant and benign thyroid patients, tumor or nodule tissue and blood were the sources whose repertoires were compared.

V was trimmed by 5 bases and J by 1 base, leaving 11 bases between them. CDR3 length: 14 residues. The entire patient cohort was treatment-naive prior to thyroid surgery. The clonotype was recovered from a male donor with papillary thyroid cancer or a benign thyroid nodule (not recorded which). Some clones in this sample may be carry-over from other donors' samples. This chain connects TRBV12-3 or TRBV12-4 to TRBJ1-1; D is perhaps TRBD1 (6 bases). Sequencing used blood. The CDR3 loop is CASSPGTWNTEAFF. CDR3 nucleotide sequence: TGTGCCAGCAGTCCAGGGACATGGAACACTGAAGCTTTCTTT.